This TCR beta chain was retrieved from a study of identical twins. This clonotype was seen a handful of times. The antigen is undetermined. Germline V gene sequence: CDR1 MNHEY, CDR2 SMNVEV (reference sequence). V was clipped by 2 bases and J by 2 bases, with 9 bases between them. The CDR3 is 14 amino acids. General observations from the study: Compared with models, monozygotic twins showed more out-of-frame TCR alpha sharing.

From the 5' RACE reads, TCRdb called clonotypes with MiXCR, one entry per CDR3 protein. The sample lists under 300,000 distinct CDR3 sequences; roughly 13% were seen once. The same sample was also studied in work on yellow fever vaccine responses in identical twins.

The specimen was memory (CD45RO+) T cells sorted from blood. This chain joins TRBV27 and TRBJ2-5; D remains unclear. The TCR was taken from a woman younger than 30 in good health. This CDR3 reads CASSLNYRQETQYF. CDR3 in DNA: TGTGCCAGCAGTTTAAATTACAGACAAGAGACCCAGTACTTC.